The next 25 T cell receptor beta chains were all read from a single sample in a study of cytomegalovirus exposure and HLA in healthy donors. 60 Vbeta and 13 Jbeta primers were used in PCR. TCRdb's table, derived via immunoSEQ multiplex PCR, lists solely in-frame clones and lacks some. The sample lists about 70,000 clones; 60% to 75% were seen once. The sample taken for sequencing was PBMCs. These receptor sequences come from a woman aged 60-75 years in good health and CMV-seropositive.

The V gene is TRBV9, the J gene TRBJ2-1, with a tentative D call TRBD2 (6 bases). Trimming removed 0 bases from V and 1 base from J, with 8 bases in between. The CDR3 runs 15 residues. The V gene's germline CDR1 is SGDLS and CDR2 YYNGEE. CDR3 loop: CASSVGGGSYNEQFF. The CDR3, as DNA: TGTGCCAGCAGCGTAGGTGGGGGGTCCTACAATGAGCAGTTCTTC.

CDR3 bases: TGCAGCGTTGATACAGGGGGCCCGTATGGCTACACCTTC. Encoded protein: CSVDTGGPYGYTF. J is TRBJ1-2 and V is TRBV29-1, with 9 bases lining up with TRBD1. This CDR3 region has 13 residues. CDR1 is SQVTM, CDR2 ANQGSEA, per germline. V was pared by 3 bases and J by 5 bases, with 4 bases of the junction left unmatched.

This sequence joins TRBV21-1 and TRBJ1-1. TRBV21-1 is an annotated pseudogene. This CDR3 region has 14 residues. DNA for the CDR3: TGTGCCAGCAGCAATTTGTGTCTGTACACTGAAGCTTTCTTT. Its translation: CASSNLCLYTEAFF.

This clone came up once. The chain is built from TRBV9 and TRBJ2-2, with 7 bases aligning to TRBD2. The CDR3 covers 14 residues. V was pared by 5 bases and J by 5 bases, with 6 bases of the junction left unmatched. Germline-derived CDR1 and CDR2 are SGDLS and YYNGEE. Written as DNA, the CDR3 is TGTGCCAGCAGTCGCGGGAGCTCAACCGGGGAGCTGTTTTTT. Translating it yields CASSRGSSTGELFF. Filled out from reference TRBV9 and TRBJ2-2, the complete variable domain reads DSGVTQTPKHLITATGQRVTLRCSPRSGDLSVYWYQQSLDQGLQFLIQYYNGEERAKGNILERFSAQQFPDLHSELNLSSLELGDSALYFCASSRGSSTGELFFGEGSRLTVL.

The chain links TRBV2 to TRBJ2-1; D is unresolved. This CDR3 is built from 13 residues. Deletions cut 5 bases from V and 6 bases from J, with 11 bases between. CDR1 and CDR2 (germline): SNHLY, FYNNEI. For the CDR3, the DNA is TGTGCCAGCAGTAAGGAGAAACTCAATGAGCAGTTCTTC. Translation gives CASSKEKLNEQFF.

V and J are TRBV30 and TRBJ1-1, with D perhaps matching TRBD1 (5 bases). From germline, CDR1 is GTSNPN and CDR2 SVGIG (reference sequence). V was trimmed by 7 bases and J by 7 bases, leaving 16 bases between them. CDR3 size: 12 residues. The CDR3 region has the DNA TGTGCCTCCCGGGGGGATGCGGTTGAAGCTTTCTTT. It yields the protein CASRGDAVEAFF.

This chain uses TRBV10-3 with TRBJ1-1; D not certain. CDR1 is ENHRY and CDR2 is SYGVKD in the germline V gene. There are 14 residues in the CDR3. The germline V and J ends were trimmed by 0 bases and 0 bases, with 5 bases remaining between them. CDR3 coding DNA: TGTGCCATCAGTGAGTCGACTCTGAACACTGAAGCTTTCTTT. This translates into CAISESTLNTEAFF.

The gene calls are TRBV19 and TRBJ2-5; the D gene is possibly TRBD2 (7 bases). V was shortened by 5 bases and J by 2 bases, with 15 bases between the two germline ends. Looked up from germline, CDR1 is LNHDA and CDR2 is SQIVND (reference sequence). CDR3 length equals 15 residues. The CDR3, as DNA: TGTGCCAGTAGTCTCGGGGCGGGGGCTCAAGAGACCCAGTACTTC. It is translated as CASSLGAGAQETQYF.

The chain uses TRBV2 and TRBJ2-7, with D possibly matching TRBD1 (6 bases). The CDR3 consists of 13 residues. The V and J ends lost 5 bases and 0 bases respectively, with 8 bases between them. Germline V gene lookup returns CDR1 SNHLY and CDR2 FYNNEI. The CDR3 sequence: CASSRDTSYEQYF. The CDR3 DNA is TGTGCCAGCAGTCGGGACACCTCCTACGAGCAGTACTTC.

This chain uses TRBV19 with TRBJ1-2; D might be TRBD1 (6 bases). The CDR3 is made up of 15 amino acids. With 6 bases removed from V and 3 bases from J, the gap between germline ends came to 17 bases. Germline-derived CDR1 and CDR2 are LNHDA and SQIVND (reference sequence). CDR3 sequence: CASSPGTTLDYGYTF. The DNA for the CDR3 is TGTGCCAGTAGCCCCGGGACAACCCTTGACTATGGCTACACCTTC.

The chain combines TRBV27 with TRBJ1-5; no clear D. The ends were cut back, 4 bases at V and 4 bases at J, with 5 bases in the middle. This CDR3 spans 12 amino acids. Germline CDR1 reads MNHEY; CDR2 reads SMNVEV (reference sequence). This CDR3 reads CASSSINQPQHF. In nucleotides, the CDR3 is TGTGCCAGCAGTTCCATTAATCAGCCCCAGCATTTT.

The genes are TRBV5-4 and TRBJ2-2; possibly TRBD2 for D (6 bases). Trimming left V 1 base short and J 6 bases short, with 13 bases between. CDR1 and CDR2 from the germline V gene are SGHNT and YYREEE (reference sequence). There are 15 residues in the CDR3. The CDR3 reads CASSLPATRAGELFF. DNA for the CDR3: TGTGCCAGCAGCTTGCCGGCGACTAGGGCCGGGGAGCTGTTTTTT.

This clone has more than one count but fewer than ten. A far larger clone is a single base away, which makes a read error likely. The CDR3 loop reads CASSRGAAGQQFF. The CDR3 nucleotides are TGTGCCAGCAGCCGCGGAGCTGCGGGGCAGCAGTTCTTC. The rearrangement joins TRBV14 to TRBJ2-1, with TRBD2 as a possible D gene (6 bases). Germline V gives CDR1 SGHDN, CDR2 FVKESK. The V end lost 4 bases, the J end lost 11 bases, and 15 bases lay between the germline ends. CDR3 length equals 13 residues.

The rearrangement joins TRBV2 to TRBJ2-5, with 9 bases that match TRBD1. This CDR3 has 12 residues. Germline trimming cut 7 bases from V and 5 bases from J; bases unmatched to any gene: 2. From germline, CDR1 is SNHLY and CDR2 FYNNEI. The CDR3 loop reads CASNRGRETQYF. The CDR3 DNA sequence: TGTGCCAGCAACAGGGGGCGTGAGACCCAGTACTTC.

The J gene is TRBJ2-7, the V gene TRBV5-1; 8 bases are a match to TRBD2. Trimming took 0 bases from V and 6 from J; bases not matched to a gene: 11. Germline CDR1 and CDR2: SGHRS and YFSETQ. The CDR3 is 16 amino acids. The CDR3 here is CASSLDGTRAVGEQYF. CDR3 DNA: TGCGCCAGCAGCTTGGACGGGACTAGGGCTGTGGGCGAGCAGTACTTC.

To note about this clone: Other nucleotide sequences from this sample produce the same CDR3. The rearrangement joins TRBV6-5 to TRBJ1-1, with TRBD1 matching 9 bases. Trimming took 4 bases from V and 1 from J; bases not matched to a gene: 1. Germline CDR1 is MNHEY and CDR2 is SVGAGI. This CDR3 has 14 residues. As DNA, the CDR3 is TGTGCCAGCAGTTCACAGGGGGCGAACACTGAAGCTTTCTTT. The encoded protein is CASSSQGANTEAFF.

The chain has TRBV25-1 and TRBJ2-5; perhaps TRBD2 as D (6 bases). Trimming took 5 bases from V and 2 from J, leaving 15 bases between them. The CDR3 sequence is 15 residues long. Looked up from germline, CDR1 is MGHDK and CDR2 is SYGVNS. CDR3 bases: TGTGCCAGCAGTTACTCGGGTGGAGGGCAAGAGACCCAGTACTTC. It encodes CASSYSGGGQETQYF. Filled out from reference TRBV25-1 and TRBJ2-5, the complete variable domain reads EADIYQTPRYLVIGTGKKITLECSQTMGHDKMYWYQQDPGMELHLIHYSYGVNSTEKGDLSSESTVSRIRTEHFPLTLESARPSHTSQYLCASSYSGGGQETQYFGPGTRLLVL.

This clone was seen a few times. The CDR3 is CASSPGGTETQYF. The CDR3 bases are TGCGCCAGCAGCCCCGGAGGGACGGAGACCCAGTACTTC. The chain uses TRBV5-1 and TRBJ2-5, with TRBD2 as a possible D gene (6 bases). This CDR3 contains 13 residues. In germline, CDR1 is SGHRS, CDR2 YFSETQ. Trimming pared 4 bases from V and 5 bases from J, leaving 12 bases between.

This clone is a singleton in its sample. V usage is TRBV9 and J usage is TRBJ1-5; D is ambiguous. Trimming removed 0 bases at V and 7 bases at J, with 8 bases between. Germline CDR1 and CDR2: SGDLS and YYNGEE. The CDR3 covers 13 residues. The DNA for the CDR3 is TGTGCCAGCAGCGTAGACCCAGGCCAGCCCCAGCATTTT. This translates into CASSVDPGQPQHF.

The rearrangement joins TRBV2 to TRBJ1-2; the match to TRBD1 covers 11 bases. With 5 bases clipped from V and 7 bases from J, the junction kept 6 bases outside the gene matches. The CDR3 spans 14 residues. Germline CDR1 and CDR2: SNHLY and FYNNEI. The CDR3 protein is CASSQRTGGPGYTF. The CDR3 nucleotides are TGTGCCAGCAGTCAAAGGACAGGGGGCCCTGGCTACACCTTC.

The genes are TRBV5-1 and TRBJ1-1; possible D gene TRBD1, 6 bases. Germline CDR1 reads SGHRS; CDR2 reads YFSETQ. The CDR3 is made up of 14 amino acids. The V end lost 4 bases, the J end lost 4 bases, and 14 bases lay between the germline ends. CDR3 protein: CASSVQGVGTEAFF. DNA for the CDR3: TGCGCCAGCAGCGTACAGGGTGTTGGCACTGAAGCTTTCTTT.

V usage is TRBV27 and J usage is TRBJ2-2; TRBD1 matches 8 bases. Losses at the gene ends were 6 bases for V and 1 base for J; bases not matched to a gene: 4. Germline V gene data show CDR1 as MNHEY and CDR2 as SMNVEV (reference sequence). This CDR3 has 15 amino acids. Here the CDR3 DNA reads TGTGCCAGCAGCTACAGGGGGAAGAACACCGGGGAGCTGTTTTTT. It is translated as CASSYRGKNTGELFF.

The rearrangement links TRBV19 to TRBJ2-1; 11 nucleotides match TRBD2. J lost 10 bases, V lost 4 bases, and 15 bases had no gene match. CDR1 and CDR2 (germline): LNHDA, SQIVND (reference sequence). The CDR3 consists of 17 residues. The CDR3 here is CASSNPELAGGLGEQFF. CDR3 bases: TGTGCCAGTAGTAACCCCGAATTAGCGGGGGGGCTGGGAGAGCAGTTCTTC.

This clone appeared a few times. V usage is TRBV6-1 and J usage is TRBJ1-1; D not certain. This CDR3 is built from 12 residues. Trimming took off 4 bases at V and 11 bases at J, with 14 bases between the two ends. The germline V gene encodes CDR1 MNHNS and CDR2 SASEGT. The CDR3, as DNA: TGTGCCAGCAGTGGTGGGCCAGTCTTGGCTTTCTTT. Its translation: CASSGGPVLAFF.

V gene TRBV13 combines with J gene TRBJ1-6; 7 nucleotides agree with TRBD1. V dropped 3 bases and J dropped 7; count of bases not matched to a gene: 12. The CDR3 has 17 amino acids. Germline V gene lookup returns CDR1 PRHDT and CDR2 FYEKMQ (reference sequence). CDR3: CASSLSAGRGHNSPLHF. The CDR3 nucleotides read TGTGCCAGCAGCTTGAGTGCGGGAAGGGGGCACAATTCACCCCTCCACTTT.